The 29 T cell receptor beta chains listed next were all sequenced from one sample in a study of blood T cell repertoires in COVID-19. Clones were sequenced by immunoSEQ multiplex PCR, and TCRdb holds only the in-frame ones, with some missing. Seen here are roughly 81,000 clones, approximately 90% observed once, and the top ten hold approximately 12%. Sequenced: peripheral blood. The receptors shown here come from a man in his sixties or seventies with active or convalescent COVID-19.

The J gene is TRBJ2-7, the V gene TRBV7-9; TRBD1 matches 9 bases. Germline CDR1 is SEHNR and CDR2 is FQNEAQ (reference sequence). This CDR3 spans 14 amino acids. The trim removed 8 bases at V and 5 bases at J, leaving 10 bases unmatched. The CDR3: CASFAGTGFNEQYF. The CDR3 coding sequence is TGTGCCAGCTTCGCCGGGACAGGGTTTAACGAGCAGTACTTC.

J is TRBJ1-2 and V is TRBV5-6; D is possibly TRBD1 (5 bases). The V and J ends lost 4 bases and 7 bases respectively, with 20 bases between them. The germline CDR1 and CDR2 sequences are SGHDT and YYEEEE. This CDR3 is built from 15 residues. In nucleotides, the CDR3 is TGTGCCAGCAGCGTTAGCTCCTTCGGGGGATTTGGCTACACCTTC. This encodes CASSVSSFGGFGYTF.

The V call is TRBV28, the J call TRBJ2-7; D is uncertain. The CDR3 covers 11 residues. Trimming pared 5 bases from V and 4 bases from J, leaving 6 bases between. The V gene's germline CDR1 is MDHEN and CDR2 SYDVKM. CDR3 amino acids: CASSESYEQYF. In nucleotides, the CDR3 is TGTGCCAGCAGTGAGAGTTACGAGCAGTACTTC.

V gene TRBV29-1 combines with J gene TRBJ1-3; D gene ambiguous. Germline V gives CDR1 SQVTM, CDR2 ANQGSEA. V was cut by 6 bases and J by 4 bases, with 7 bases left in between. The CDR3 covers 11 residues. The CDR3 sequence: CSVHQGNTIYF. In DNA, the CDR3 is TGCAGCGTGCATCAGGGAAACACCATATATTTT.

The V call is TRBV6-5, the J call TRBJ2-7; D is unresolved. The CDR3 is 14 amino acids. Germline V gene data show CDR1 as MNHEY and CDR2 as SVGAGI. V lost 2 bases and J 0 bases, leaving 8 bases between the germline ends. CDR3 nucleotides: TGTGCCAGCAGTTACGCATCTAGCTCCTACGAGCAGTACTTC. Translated, it gives CASSYASSSYEQYF.

The V and J genes are TRBV18 and TRBJ2-2, with D possibly matching TRBD1 (6 bases). The germline V gene has CDR1 KGHSH and CDR2 LQKENI. This CDR3 contains 14 residues. Trimming cost V 1 base and J 6 bases, with 9 bases left between them. DNA of the CDR3: TGTGCCAGCTCACCACGACAGGAGTCCGGGGAGCTGTTTTTT. The encoded protein is CASSPRQESGELFF. Full variable domain (remainder filled in from reference TRBV18 and TRBJ2-2): NAGVMQNPRHLVRRRGQEARLRCSPMKGHSHVYWYRQLPEEGLKFMVYLQKENIIDESGMPKERFSAEFPKEGPSILRIQQVVRGDSAAYFCASSPRQESGELFFGEGSRLTVL.

V and J are TRBV24-1 and TRBJ2-2, with TRBD1 matching over 8 bases. Germline V CDR1 and CDR2: KGHDR, SFDVKD. V trimming: 6 bases; J trimming: 6 bases; junction bases outside the gene matches: 14. This CDR3 is built from 17 residues. The CDR3 spells CATSQDGQGLLSGELFF. CDR3 DNA: TGTGCCACCAGTCAAGACGGACAGGGTTTGTTGTCCGGGGAGCTGTTTTTT.

The CDR3 reads CASSLQGGGYGYTF. The CDR3 region has the DNA TGTGCCAGCAGCCTCCAAGGGGGTGGGTATGGCTACACCTTC. V is TRBV7-2 and J is TRBJ1-2; TRBD1 might be the D (6 bases). The germline gives CDR1 SGHTA, CDR2 FQGNSA. The ends were cut back, 5 bases at V and 5 bases at J, with 15 bases in the middle. This CDR3 contains 14 residues.

The CDR3 nucleotides read TGCGCCAGCAGCCCGCACCCCCGACTAGCGGGGGCCGGGGATACGCAGTATTTT. The encoded protein is CASSPHPRLAGAGDTQYF. The genes are TRBV5-1 and TRBJ2-3, with 12 bases lining up with TRBD2. CDR1 is SGHRS, CDR2 YFSETQ, per germline. The J segment lost 6 bases and the V segment lost 4 bases, leaving 15 bases of the junction unmatched. CDR3 length: 18 amino acids. Complete variable domain (other parts from reference TRBV5-1 and TRBJ2-3): KAGVTQTPRYLIKTRGQQVTLSCSPISGHRSVSWYQQTPGQGLQFLFEYFSETQRNKGNFPGRFSGRQFSNSRSEMNVSTLELGDSALYLCASSPHPRLAGAGDTQYFGPGTRLTVL.

This clone was picked up a small number of times. The J gene is TRBJ2-2, the V gene TRBV5-4, with D tentatively TRBD2 (7 bases). The CDR3 loop spans 14 amino acids. V was clipped by 2 bases and J by 6 bases, with 11 bases between them. Germline loops: CDR1 SGHNT, CDR2 YYREEE (reference sequence). The CDR3 loop reads CASSFGGRSGELFF. CDR3 coding DNA: TGTGCCAGCAGCTTCGGGGGGCGATCCGGGGAGCTGTTTTTT.

The gene calls are TRBV3-1 (or the pseudogene TRBV3-2) and TRBJ1-1; the match to TRBD1 covers 8 bases. The CDR3 is 14 residues long. Germline V gives CDR1 LGHDT, CDR2 YNNKEL (reference sequence). V trimming: 3 bases; J trimming: 4 bases; junction bases outside the gene matches: 4. CDR3 sequence: CASSHYRGSTEAFF. The CDR3 region has the DNA TGTGCCAGCAGCCATTACAGGGGGAGCACTGAAGCTTTCTTT.

V is TRBV5-8 and J is TRBJ1-2, with D perhaps TRBD1 (5 bases). The CDR3 spans 14 residues. Deletions cut 0 bases from V and 1 base from J, with 7 bases between. The germline V gene encodes CDR1 SGHTS and CDR2 YDEGEE. As DNA, the CDR3 is TGTGCCAGCAGCTTGGAGCAGGGTAACTATGGCTACACCTTC. It codes for CASSLEQGNYGYTF. Filled out from reference TRBV5-8 and TRBJ1-2, the complete variable domain reads EAGVTQSPTHLIKTRGQQATLRCSPISGHTSVYWYQQALGLGLQFLLWYDEGEERNRGNFPPRFSGRQFPNYSSELNVNALELEDSALYLCASSLEQGNYGYTFGSGTRLTVV.

This chain joins TRBV10-1 and TRBJ2-2, with D possibly matching TRBD2 (5 bases). In germline, CDR1 is WNHNN, CDR2 SYGVQD (reference sequence). The V end was cut by 1 base, the J end by 3 bases, with 6 bases between. The CDR3 covers 14 residues. Here the CDR3 reads CASSELRDTGELFF. The CDR3, as DNA: TGCGCCAGCAGTGAGTTGCGGGACACCGGGGAGCTGTTTTTT.

The V gene is TRBV7-2, the J gene TRBJ2-3; 9 bases line up with TRBD2. Germline CDR1 reads SGHTA; CDR2 reads FQGNSA. V lost 11 bases, J lost 1 base, and 13 bases stayed unmatched. The CDR3 contains 16 residues. The CDR3 sequence: CASSWALAGGTDTQYF. The CDR3 nucleotides read TGTGCCTCAAGCTGGGCCTTAGCGGGGGGCACAGATACGCAGTATTTT.

There are a few counts of this clone. The chain carries TRBV27 and TRBJ2-7; 8 bases match TRBD1. CDR1 MNHEY and CDR2 SMNVEV come from the germline V gene (reference sequence). With 1 base clipped from V and 3 bases from J, the junction kept 5 bases outside the gene matches. CDR3 length: 15 amino acids. CDR3 protein: CASSLWLGQGYEQYF. CDR3 in DNA: TGTGCCAGCAGTTTATGGCTCGGACAGGGCTACGAGCAGTACTTC.

The chain is built from TRBV30 and TRBJ1-5, with D maybe TRBD1 (6 bases). The CDR3 runs 13 residues. With 4 bases removed from V and 5 bases from J, the gap between germline ends came to 12 bases. Germline V gene data show CDR1 as GTSNPN and CDR2 as SVGIG (reference sequence). CDR3 residues: CAWTGDRHQPQHF. The CDR3 bases are TGTGCCTGGACAGGGGATCGGCATCAGCCCCAGCATTTT. The entire variable domain, with the rest obtained from reference TRBV30 and TRBJ1-5, is as follows: SQTIHQWPATLVQPVGSPLSLECTVEGTSNPNLYWYRQAAGRGLQLLFYSVGIGQISSEVPQNLSASRPQDRQFILSSKKLLLSDSGFYLCAWTGDRHQPQHFGDGTRLSIL.

This chain uses TRBV4-3 with TRBJ1-4; 9 nucleotides agree with TRBD1. The CDR3 totals 20 residues. Germline V gives CDR1 LGHNA, CDR2 YSLEER. V lost 3 bases and J lost 3; bases outside the gene matches: 17. In DNA form, the CDR3 reads TGCGCCAGCAGCCATTCTAGCCCGGGGACAGGGTTACGTGCTAATGAAAAACTGTTTTTT. It yields the protein CASSHSSPGTGLRANEKLFF.

A note on this clone: This sample includes further DNA sequences coding for the same CDR3. The rearrangement links TRBV5-1 to TRBJ1-2; the D is unclear. CDR1 SGHRS and CDR2 YFSETQ come from the germline V gene. The V end was cut by 1 base, the J end by 6 bases, with 10 bases between. The CDR3 is 13 amino acids. The DNA of the CDR3 is TGCGCCAGCAGCTTGACAAGATTCGATGGCTACACCTTC. The encoded protein is CASSLTRFDGYTF. Using reference TRBV5-1 and TRBJ1-2 for the parts outside the CDR3, the full variable domain is KAGVTQTPRYLIKTRGQQVTLSCSPISGHRSVSWYQQTPGQGLQFLFEYFSETQRNKGNFPGRFSGRQFSNSRSEMNVSTLELGDSALYLCASSLTRFDGYTFGSGTRLTVV.

The rearrangement uses TRBV30 and TRBJ2-5; D is ambiguous. The CDR3 sequence is 13 residues long. Germline V gene lookup returns CDR1 GTSNPN and CDR2 SVGIG (reference sequence). The germline V and J ends were trimmed by 0 bases and 3 bases, with 8 bases remaining between them. The CDR3 loop is CAWSVRTEETQYF. The DNA for the CDR3 is TGTGCCTGGAGTGTACGTACAGAAGAGACCCAGTACTTC.

The chain is built from TRBV2 and TRBJ1-6; the match to TRBD1 covers 7 bases. Germline V gives CDR1 SNHLY, CDR2 FYNNEI. J lost 0 bases, V lost 4 bases, and 0 bases had no gene match. The CDR3 sequence is 15 residues long. CDR3 DNA sequence: TGTGCCAGCAGTGCAGGGGGCTCCTATAATTCACCCCTCCACTTT. It codes for CASSAGGSYNSPLHF.

The chain links TRBV5-6 to TRBJ1-6; a weak D match, TRBD1 (5 bases). With 2 bases removed from V and 7 bases from J, the gap between germline ends came to 10 bases. This CDR3 comprises 14 residues. The germline V gene encodes CDR1 SGHDT and CDR2 YYEEEE. The CDR3 DNA is TGTGCCAGCAGCTTTGGGGAGGGGAATTCACCCCTCCACTTT. Translating gives CASSFGEGNSPLHF.

The chain joins TRBV19 to TRBJ1-2; 12 bases map to TRBD1. In germline, CDR1 is LNHDA, CDR2 SQIVND (reference sequence). The CDR3 is 14 amino acids. The V gene end was trimmed by 7 bases and the J gene end by 4 bases; junction bases not matched to a gene: 4. The CDR3 sequence is CASNGGQGAYGYTF. As DNA, the CDR3 is TGTGCCAGTAACGGGGGACAGGGGGCCTATGGCTACACCTTC. The full variable domain, rest sourced from reference TRBV19 and TRBJ1-2, is DGGITQSPKYLFRKEGQNVTLSCEQNLNHDAMYWYRQDPGQGLRLIYYSQIVNDFQKGDIAEGYSVSREKKESFPLTVTSAQKNPTAFYLCASNGGQGAYGYTFGSGTRLTVV.

The V and J genes are TRBV3-1 (or the pseudogene TRBV3-2) and TRBJ2-7; 7 positions agree with TRBD1. From germline, CDR1 is LGHDT and CDR2 YNNKEL (reference sequence). This CDR3 spans 14 amino acids. Trimming at V came to 3 bases and at J to 7 bases, leaving 9 bases not matched to a gene. CDR3 nucleotides: TGTGCCAGCAGCCACTCCGGGACAGAGGAAGAGCAGTACTTC. Its translation: CASSHSGTEEEQYF.

The J gene is TRBJ1-6, the V gene TRBV2, with TRBD1 as a possible D gene (5 bases). V lost 3 bases, J lost 7 bases, and 10 bases lay in between. CDR1 is SNHLY, CDR2 FYNNEI, per germline. The length of the CDR3 is 14 residues. CDR3 sequence reads: CASSEQGKNSPLHF. The DNA of the CDR3 is TGTGCCAGCAGTGAGCAGGGCAAGAATTCACCCCTCCACTTT.

The CDR3 nucleotides read TGTGCCAGCAGCTTCTCAGGACAAGAGACCCAGTACTTC. This translates into CASSFSGQETQYF. The rearrangement links TRBV11-2 to TRBJ2-5; D not certain. Germline CDR1 and CDR2: SGHAT and FQNNGV. This CDR3 contains 13 residues. The V end lost 3 bases, the J end lost 2 bases, and 7 bases lay between the germline ends. The full variable domain, its missing parts supplied by reference TRBV11-2 and TRBJ2-5, is EAGVAQSPRYKIIEKRQSVAFWCNPISGHATLYWYQQILGQGPKLLIQFQNNGVVDDSQLPKDRFSAERLKGVDSTLKIQPAKLEDSAVYLCASSFSGQETQYFGPGTRLLVL.

The chain couples TRBV9 to TRBJ2-1; 11 nucleotides agree with TRBD1. V gave up 6 bases and J gave up 5 bases; unmatched junction bases: 7. CDR3 length: 15 amino acids. Germline-derived CDR1 and CDR2 are SGDLS and YYNGEE. The CDR3 DNA follows: TGTGCCAGCACCACATGGGACAGGGGGGACAATGAGCAGTTCTTC. Protein: CASTTWDRGDNEQFF.

The J gene is TRBJ2-3, the V gene TRBV3-1 (or the pseudogene TRBV3-2); 8 nucleotides line up with TRBD2. Looked up from germline, CDR1 is LGHDT and CDR2 is YNNKEL (reference sequence). V lost 1 base to trimming and J lost 1 base; unmatched junction nucleotides: 7. This CDR3 region has 17 residues. The CDR3, as DNA: TGTGCCAGCAGCCAAGGCTTCGGGGGGGTGGGCACAGATACGCAGTATTTT. It encodes CASSQGFGGVGTDTQYF.

The chain couples TRBV27 to TRBJ2-1, with 10 bases matching TRBD2. This CDR3 spans 14 amino acids. From germline, CDR1 is MNHEY and CDR2 SMNVEV (reference sequence). Losses at the gene ends were 2 bases for V and 7 bases for J; bases not matched to a gene: 2. CDR3 in amino acids: CASSLGGLANEQFF. CDR3 nucleotide sequence: TGTGCCAGCAGTTTAGGGGGACTAGCGAATGAGCAGTTCTTC.

The chain carries TRBV9 and TRBJ1-1, with D maybe TRBD1 (5 bases). The CDR3 length is 15 residues. Between the trimmed V and J ends, which lost 0 bases and 0 bases, there was a span of 9 bases. Germline V gene data show CDR1 as SGDLS and CDR2 as YYNGEE. CDR3 DNA sequence: TGTGCCAGCAGCGTAGCCCCGACAGTGAACACTGAAGCTTTCTTT. As protein: CASSVAPTVNTEAFF.